A selection of T cell receptor beta chains follows, all from one sample in a study of T cell clones after liver transplantation. Profiling relied on immunoSEQ multiplex PCR, and the TCRdb table lists in-frame clones only, not all of them. The sample records over 25,000 clones, around 95% being singletons. The sample was CD8+ T cells from blood, taken 12 months after liver transplant. These receptors came from a human patient who received a liver transplant. Some T cells may be graft donor cells. Both conserved end residues are part of each CDR3. Each record gives: V gene, clone size, D gene, J gene, CDR3 protein, CDR3 DNA. The D gene is left open where the match is weak. Clone size appears in some rows only: once, few, many, or a class for an expanded clone.

TRBV4-3	.	.	TRBJ2-1	CASSQDEYLVGNEQFF	TGCGCCAGCAGCCAAGATGAATACCTAGTGGGTAATGAGCAGTTCTTC
TRBV6-1	once	.	TRBJ2-1	CASSDLGPGNEQFF	TGTGCCAGCAGTGACCTTGGACCGGGGAATGAGCAGTTCTTC
TRBV27	.	.	TRBJ2-7	CASSSGLAGYNEQYF	TGTGCCAGCAGTTCCGGACTGGCGGGTTACAACGAGCAGTACTTC
TRBV27	.	.	TRBJ2-7	CASSHRAGAGEQYF	TGTGCCAGCAGCCACAGGGCGGGGGCAGGGGAGCAGTACTTC
TRBV14	.	.	TRBJ2-1	CASSQGERQGFF	TGTGCCAGCAGCCAAGGGGAACGCCAGGGGTTCTTC
TRBV5-6	.	.	TRBJ1-2	CASSWGSSSGYTF	TGTGCCAGCAGCTGGGGATCCAGCTCCGGCTACACCTTC
TRBV27	.	.	TRBJ2-7	CASTRGLGYEQYF	TGTGCTAGCACCCGGGGCTTAGGCTACGAGCAGTACTTC
TRBV2	.	TRBD1	TRBJ2-7	CASSATGTGFYEQYF	TGTGCCAGCAGCGCTACCGGGACAGGGTTCTACGAGCAGTACTTC
TRBV28	once	.	TRBJ1-5	CASSLPQPPGTRYSNQPQHF	TGTGCCAGCAGTTTACCTCAGCCCCCAGGGACAAGATATAGCAATCAGCCCCAGCATTTT
TRBV9	.	.	TRBJ1-3	CASSGLISGNTIYF	TGTGCCAGCAGCGGACTTATCTCTGGAAACACCATATATTTT
TRBV7-9	once	.	TRBJ1-4	CASSNNEKLFF	TGTGCCAGCAGCAATAATGAAAAACTGTTTTTT
TRBV5-1	.	.	TRBJ1-1	CASSTAAARGLDTEAFF	TGCGCCAGCAGCACCGCCGCGGCGCGTGGGTTGGACACTGAAGCTTTCTTT
TRBV27	.	TRBD2	TRBJ2-1	CASTLKAGVVHEQFF	TGTGCCAGCACCCTCAAAGCGGGAGTCGTCCATGAGCAGTTCTTC
TRBV12-5	.	TRBD1	TRBJ2-7	CASGPPDRDEQYF	TGTGCTAGTGGTCCGCCTGACAGGGACGAGCAGTACTTC
TRBV7-9	.	.	TRBJ2-5	CASSLLLQETQYF	TGTGCCAGCAGCTTGTTACTACAAGAGACCCAGTACTTC
TRBV5-1	.	TRBD1	TRBJ2-7	CASSSQGAEQYF	TGCGCCAGCTCGTCTCAGGGGGCCGAGCAGTACTTC
TRBV12-2	.	.	TRBJ2-7	CASRRGRYTYEQYF	TGTGCAAGTCGCCGAGGACGATATACCTACGAGCAGTACTTC
TRBV7-9	.	TRBD1	TRBJ1-2	CASSRPGGGYGYTF	TGTGCCAGCAGCCGCCCAGGGGGCGGCTATGGCTACACCTTC
TRBV4-1	.	.	TRBJ1-3	CASSQVLGESGNTIYF	TGCGCCAGCAGCCAAGTGCTAGGGGAATCTGGAAACACCATATATTTT
TRBV4-1	.	.	TRBJ1-1	CASSQVGFDEAFF	TGCGCCAGCAGCCAAGTGGGGTTTGATGAAGCTTTCTTT
TRBV5-4	.	.	TRBJ2-7	CASSYGLYEQYF	TGTGCCAGCAGCTACGGACTCTACGAGCAGTACTTC
TRBV28	.	.	TRBJ2-7	CASSDLREIYEQYF	TGTGCCAGCAGTGACCTCCGGGAGATCTACGAGCAGTACTTC